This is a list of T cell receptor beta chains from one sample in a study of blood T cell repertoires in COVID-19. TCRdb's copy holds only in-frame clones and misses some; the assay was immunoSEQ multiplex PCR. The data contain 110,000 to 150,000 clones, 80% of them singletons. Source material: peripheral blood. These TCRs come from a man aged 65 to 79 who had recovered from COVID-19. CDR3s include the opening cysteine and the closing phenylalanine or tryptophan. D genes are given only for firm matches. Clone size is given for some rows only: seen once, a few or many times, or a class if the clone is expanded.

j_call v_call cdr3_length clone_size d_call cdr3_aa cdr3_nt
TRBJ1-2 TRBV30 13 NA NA CAWIPGLDYGYTF TGTGCCTGGATTCCGGGATTGGACTATGGCTACACCTTC
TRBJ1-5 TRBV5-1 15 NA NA CASRPTVYSNQPQHF TGCGCCAGCAGGCCGACAGTCTATAGCAATCAGCCCCAGCATTTT
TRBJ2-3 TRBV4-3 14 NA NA CASSQMGGADTQYF TGCGCCAGCAGCCAAATGGGAGGAGCAGATACGCAGTATTTT
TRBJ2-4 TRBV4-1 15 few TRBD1 CASSLLDRDSNIQYF TGCGCCAGCAGCCTCCTGGACAGGGACAGTAACATTCAGTACTTC
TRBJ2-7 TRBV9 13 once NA CASSVEGVREQYF TGTGCCAGCAGCGTCGAGGGGGTGAGGGAGCAGTACTTC
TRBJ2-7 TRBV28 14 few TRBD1 CASSLNRGFYEQYF TGTGCCAGCAGTCTTAACAGGGGGTTCTACGAGCAGTACTTC
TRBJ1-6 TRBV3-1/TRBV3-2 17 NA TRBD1 CASSQRGTGENNSPLHF TGTGCCAGCAGCCAACGCGGGACAGGGGAAAATAATTCACCCCTCCACTTT
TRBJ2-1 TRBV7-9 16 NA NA CASSPSPPWVDNEQFF TGTGCCAGCAGCCCTAGCCCCCCCTGGGTCGACAATGAGCAGTTCTTC
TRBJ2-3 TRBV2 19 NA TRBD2 CASKVDRLAGGGGTDTQYF TGTGCCAGCAAGGTAGATCGGCTAGCGGGAGGAGGGGGCACAGATACGCAGTATTTT
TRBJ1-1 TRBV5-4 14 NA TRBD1 CASSFFGTGSEAFF TGTGCCAGCAGCTTTTTCGGGACAGGGTCTGAAGCTTTCTTT
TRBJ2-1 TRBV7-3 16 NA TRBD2 CASSSMGTSFLHEQFF TGTGCCAGCAGCTCCATGGGGACTAGTTTTTTGCATGAGCAGTTCTTC
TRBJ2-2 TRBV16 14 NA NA CASSQSGGTGELFF TGTGCCAGCAGCCAATCAGGCGGTACCGGGGAGCTGTTTTTT
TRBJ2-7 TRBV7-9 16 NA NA CASSLGWGGPSYEQYF TGTGCCAGCAGCTTAGGGTGGGGGGGCCCCAGTTACGAGCAGTACTTC
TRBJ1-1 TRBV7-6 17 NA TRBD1 CASSSRYSGTGHTEAFF TGTGCCAGCAGCTCTCGTTACTCCGGGACAGGGCACACTGAAGCTTTCTTT
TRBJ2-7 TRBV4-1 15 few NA CASSQDRGAHYEQYF TGCGCCAGCAGCCAAGACAGGGGTGCCCACTACGAGCAGTACTTC
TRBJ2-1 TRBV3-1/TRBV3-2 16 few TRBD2 CASSQDWVAGEDEQFF TGTGCCAGCAGCCAGGACTGGGTAGCGGGAGAGGATGAGCAGTTCTTC
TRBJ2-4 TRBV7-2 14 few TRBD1 CASSSPGQLFIQYF TGTGCCAGCAGCTCGCCGGGACAGCTCTTCATTCAGTACTTC
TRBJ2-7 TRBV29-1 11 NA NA CSVLDRDEQYF TGCAGCGTCCTCGACCGGGACGAGCAGTACTTC
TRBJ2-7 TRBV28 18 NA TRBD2 CASNTAPTSGSFSYEQYF TGTGCCAGCAATACTGCCCCGACTAGCGGGAGCTTTTCCTACGAGCAGTACTTC
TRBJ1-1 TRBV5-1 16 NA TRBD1 CASTASGKGAGTEAFF TGCGCCAGCACCGCCTCCGGGAAGGGGGCAGGCACTGAAGCTTTCTTT
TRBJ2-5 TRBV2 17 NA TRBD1 CASDQSFGTGGGETQYF TGTGCCAGTGATCAATCGTTCGGGACAGGGGGAGGAGAGACCCAGTACTTC
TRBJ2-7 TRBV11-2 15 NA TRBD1 CASSSGQGAVNEQYF TGTGCCAGCAGTTCGGGACAGGGGGCGGTCAACGAGCAGTACTTC
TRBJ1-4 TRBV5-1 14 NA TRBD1 CASSPGQGDEKLFF TGCGCCAGCAGCCCGGGACAGGGGGATGAAAAACTGTTTTTT
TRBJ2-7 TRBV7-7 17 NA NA CASSLVRGGKGGYEQYF TGTGCCAGCAGCTTAGTTAGGGGGGGGAAAGGTGGCTACGAGCAGTACTTC
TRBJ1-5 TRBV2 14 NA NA CASRDMGGGQPQHF TGTGCCAGCAGAGATATGGGCGGAGGACAGCCCCAGCATTTT
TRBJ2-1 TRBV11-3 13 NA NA CASSSDMRNEQFF TGTGCCAGCAGCTCGGATATGAGGAATGAGCAGTTCTTC
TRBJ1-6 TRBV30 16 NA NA CAWRGDAGRNNSPLHF TGTGCCTGGAGGGGGGACGCGGGACGGAATAATTCACCCCTCCACTTT
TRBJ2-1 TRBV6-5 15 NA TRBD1 CASRNRDRGTNEQFF TGTGCCAGCAGGAACCGGGACAGGGGGACCAATGAGCAGTTCTTC
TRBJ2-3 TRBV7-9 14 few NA CASSLTASTDTQYF TGTGCCAGCAGCTTAACCGCGAGCACAGATACGCAGTATTTT
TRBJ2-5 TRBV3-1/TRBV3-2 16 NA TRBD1 CASSQVGQGRAETQYF TGTGCCAGCAGCCAGGTAGGACAGGGAAGGGCCGAGACCCAGTACTTC
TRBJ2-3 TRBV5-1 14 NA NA CASSVRGAADTQYF TGCGCCAGCAGCGTTCGGGGAGCGGCGGATACGCAGTATTTT
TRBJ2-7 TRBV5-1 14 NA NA CASSPHRDNPEQYF TGCGCCAGCAGCCCTCACCGGGACAACCCCGAGCAGTACTTC
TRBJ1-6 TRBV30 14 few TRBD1 CAWAGTGGNSPLHF TGTGCCTGGGCCGGGACAGGGGGAAATTCACCCCTCCACTTT
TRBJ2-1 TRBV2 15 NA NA CASSEVGGSYNEQFF TGTGCCAGCAGTGAAGTAGGGGGCTCCTACAATGAGCAGTTCTTC